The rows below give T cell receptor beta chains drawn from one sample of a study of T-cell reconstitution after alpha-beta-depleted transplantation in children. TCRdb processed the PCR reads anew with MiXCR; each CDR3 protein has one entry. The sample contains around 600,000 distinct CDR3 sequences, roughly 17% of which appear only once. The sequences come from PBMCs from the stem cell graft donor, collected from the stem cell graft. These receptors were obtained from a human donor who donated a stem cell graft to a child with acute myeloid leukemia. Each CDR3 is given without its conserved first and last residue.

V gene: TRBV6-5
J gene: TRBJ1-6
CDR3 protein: ASSLGDSYSPLH

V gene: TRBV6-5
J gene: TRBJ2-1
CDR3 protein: ASSYSPGRDEQF

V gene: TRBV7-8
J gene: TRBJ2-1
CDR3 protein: ASSLRGQGEQF

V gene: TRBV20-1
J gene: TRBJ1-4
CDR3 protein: SASDLLRGGEKLF

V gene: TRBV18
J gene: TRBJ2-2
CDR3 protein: ASSPPDRVGTGELF

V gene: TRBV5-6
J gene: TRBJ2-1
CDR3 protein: ASSLGTTEQF

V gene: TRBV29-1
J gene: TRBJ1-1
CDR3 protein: SGMIGEAF

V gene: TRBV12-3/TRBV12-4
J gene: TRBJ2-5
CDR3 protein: ASSFKTFSDQETQY

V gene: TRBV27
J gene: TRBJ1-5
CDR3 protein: ASSLAGAMQPQH

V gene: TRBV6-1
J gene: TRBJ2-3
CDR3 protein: ASTQGVGTDTQY

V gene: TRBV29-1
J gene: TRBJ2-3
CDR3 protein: SVSTSDTQY

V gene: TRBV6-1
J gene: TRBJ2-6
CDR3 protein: ASSEAAAPGANVLT

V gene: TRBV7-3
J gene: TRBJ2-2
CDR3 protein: ASSHGTRGTGELF

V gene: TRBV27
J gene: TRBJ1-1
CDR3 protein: ASGRSGNTEAF

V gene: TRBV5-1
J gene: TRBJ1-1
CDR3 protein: ASSLETVTEAF

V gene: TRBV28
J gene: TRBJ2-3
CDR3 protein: ASSLLAGGLRPY

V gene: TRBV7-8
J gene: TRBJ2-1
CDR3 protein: ASSLTGTGEVSYNEQF

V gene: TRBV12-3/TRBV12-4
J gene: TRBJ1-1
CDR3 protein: ASSLRVGGANTEAF

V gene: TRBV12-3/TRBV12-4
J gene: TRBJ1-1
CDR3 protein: ASSPQGVNTEAF

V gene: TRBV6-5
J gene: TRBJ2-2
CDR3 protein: ASSSPGLAGLRGELF

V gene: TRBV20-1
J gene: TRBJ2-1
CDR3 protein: SASVGGGWNEQF

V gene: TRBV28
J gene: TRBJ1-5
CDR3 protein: ASSLWARSGDGNSNQPQH

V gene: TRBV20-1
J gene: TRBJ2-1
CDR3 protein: SAPVGASGGAFEYNEQF

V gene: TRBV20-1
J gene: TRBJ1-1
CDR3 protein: SASGREGTEAF

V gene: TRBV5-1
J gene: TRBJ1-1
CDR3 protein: ASSLTGSVENTEAF

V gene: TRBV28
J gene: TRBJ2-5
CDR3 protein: ASRQGSKTQY

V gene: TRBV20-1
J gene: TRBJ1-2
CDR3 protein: SARRAGGSSNYGYT

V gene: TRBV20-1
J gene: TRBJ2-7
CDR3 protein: SARGGQGYEQY

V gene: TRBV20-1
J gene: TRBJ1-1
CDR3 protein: SAKEYRRMNTEAF

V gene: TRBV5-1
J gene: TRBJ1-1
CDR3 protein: ASSLGTGAITEAF

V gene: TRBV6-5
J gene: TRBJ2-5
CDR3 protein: ASSYSIRGEETQY

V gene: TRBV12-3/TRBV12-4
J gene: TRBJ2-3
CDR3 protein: ASSLRREGPDTQY

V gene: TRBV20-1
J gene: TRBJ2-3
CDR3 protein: SASGGNTDTQY